This TCR beta chain is from a study of T cells after yellow fever vaccination. A remark on this clonotype: Its antigen is unknown.

Trimming took 0 bases from V and 12 from J; bases not matched to a gene: 1. Germline CDR1 reads SGHDT; CDR2 reads YYEEEE. The CDR3 is 12 amino acids. Study observations and caveats: Clones that expanded after primary vaccination mostly reappeared after the booster (96% CD4, about 89% CD8).

TCRdb redid the calling of the 5' RACE reads with MiXCR, one entry per CDR3 protein. In the table there are 300,000 to 400,000 distinct CDR3 sequences, roughly 4% of which are singletons. This chain joins TRBV5-6 and TRBJ2-1; 9 positions match TRBD2. Sequencing was performed on PBMCs, taken 5 days after the yellow fever booster vaccination. This clonotype originated in a man between 18 and 29 years old who received the YFV17D yellow fever vaccine. The CDR3 nucleotides are TGTGCCAGCAGCTTGGTTAGCGGGGGGCAGTTCTTC. Amino acids: CASSLVSGGQFF.